Below, 21 T cell receptor beta chains from the same sample are listed, as sequenced in a study of CD8 T cells in Susac syndrome. RNA was extracted with the RNeasy kit, and a quantity of roughly 0.45 to 1 ug was reverse transcribed using random hexamers. TCRdb used MiXCR to reprocess the immunoSEQ multiplex PCR reads, holding one entry per CDR3 protein. The profile shows more than 200,000 distinct CDR3 sequences, 85% to 95% of them singletons. What was sequenced was CD4+ T cells from PBMCs. These receptors originate from a human donor with multiple sclerosis.

The count of this clonotype is one. The chain carries TRBV27 and TRBJ2-2; no definite D call. The germline gives CDR1 MNHEY, CDR2 SMNVEV (reference sequence). V gave up 1 base and J gave up 0 bases, with 6 bases separating them. The CDR3 extends over 15 amino acids. The CDR3 here is CASSLLGSNTGELFF. The CDR3 nucleotides read TGTGCCAGCAGTTTATTGGGGTCGAACACCGGGGAGCTGTTTTTT.

This clonotype appeared a single time. The CDR3 DNA reads TGTGCCAGCAGCTTGATTCAGAAACAAGCAGATACGCAGTATTTT. It encodes CASSLIQKQADTQYF. This rearrangement joins TRBV5-4 to TRBJ2-3; the D is unclear. CDR1 is SGHNT, CDR2 YYREEE, per germline (reference sequence). V dropped 1 base and J dropped 4 bases, with 13 bases sitting between them. The CDR3 is made up of 15 amino acids.

This clonotype has a single count. The V gene is TRBV5-1, the J gene TRBJ2-5; 12 bases line up with TRBD2. Germline values: CDR1 SGHRS, CDR2 YFSETQ. The CDR3 length is 17 residues. The ends lost 3 bases at V and 4 bases at J; junction bases unmatched: 10. CDR3 DNA: TGCGCCAGCAGCTATGGACTAGCGGGAAGTCGGGGAGAGACCCAGTACTTC. Its translation is CASSYGLAGSRGETQYF.

The rearrangement links TRBV3-1 to TRBJ2-1; D is possibly TRBD1 (6 bases). The CDR3 extends over 15 amino acids. V lost 3 bases, J lost 0 bases, and 9 bases lay in between. Germline loops: CDR1 LGHDT, CDR2 YNNKEL (reference sequence). The CDR3 is CASSQGASSYNEQFF. In DNA, the CDR3 is TGTGCCAGCAGCCAGGGGGCCTCCTCCTACAATGAGCAGTTCTTC.

This chain joins TRBV10-3 and TRBJ2-2; D gene ambiguous. V lost 5 bases to trimming and J lost 6 bases, with 4 bases between them. The CDR3 loop spans 11 amino acids. Per germline, CDR1 ENHRY and CDR2 SYGVKD. The CDR3 coding sequence is TGTGCCATCAGTAACTCCGGGGAGCTGTTTTTT. Translating gives CAISNSGELFF.

The V and J genes are TRBV20-1 and TRBJ1-6; no reliable D call. Germline assignment: CDR1 DFQATT and CDR2 SNEGSKA (reference sequence). The CDR3 is made up of 14 amino acids. Trimming stripped 7 bases from V and 7 bases from J, with 17 bases between. CDR3 region: CSVIGKRENSPLHF. As DNA, the CDR3 is TGCAGTGTTATAGGGAAAAGGGAAAATTCACCCCTCCACTTT.

V gene TRBV5-4 combines with J gene TRBJ2-5; D is ambiguous. V lost 3 bases to trimming and J lost 5 bases, with 5 bases between them. In germline, CDR1 is SGHNT, CDR2 YYREEE (reference sequence). The CDR3 has 11 residues. The CDR3 DNA sequence: TGTGCCAGCAGCTCAGATGAGACCCAGTACTTC. This codes for CASSSDETQYF.

The chain couples TRBV3-1 to TRBJ2-7; 7 bases are shared with TRBD2. The CDR3 is made up of 12 amino acids. Trimming took 8 bases from V and 3 from J; bases not matched to a gene: 4. Germline V gene sequence: CDR1 LGHDT, CDR2 YNNKEL (reference sequence). CDR3 sequence: CASRGGGYEQYF. CDR3 nucleotides: TGTGCCAGCCGGGGCGGGGGCTACGAGCAGTACTTC.

This clonotype showed up just a few times. The chain recombines TRBV9 with TRBJ1-1, with D unresolved. The V gene's germline CDR1 is SGDLS and CDR2 YYNGEE. CDR3 length: 14 amino acids. V dropped 0 bases and J dropped 2 bases, with 8 bases sitting between them. The CDR3 DNA is TGTGCCAGCAGCGTAGGGCAGATAAACACTGAAGCTTTCTTT. Its protein product is CASSVGQINTEAFF.

The chain employs TRBV15 and TRBJ1-2, with D tentatively TRBD1 (5 bases). Germline V gene lookup returns CDR1 LNHNV and CDR2 YYDKDF (reference sequence). V lost 0 bases to trimming and J lost 8 bases, with 13 bases between them. The CDR3 totals 14 residues. The CDR3 DNA follows: TGTGCCACCAGCAGAGATGTGTCAGGGCCCGGCTACACCTTC. It codes for CATSRDVSGPGYTF.

The rearrangement uses TRBV30 and TRBJ1-2; no firm D call. The CDR3 is made up of 13 amino acids. The V gene's germline CDR1 is GTSNPN and CDR2 SVGIG (reference sequence). V lost 7 bases and J lost 0, with 12 bases in between. The CDR3, as DNA: TGTGCCTACTATTCCCGGACTAACTATGGCTACACCTTC. Protein: CAYYSRTNYGYTF.

The gene calls are TRBV5-6 and TRBJ1-1, with D perhaps TRBD1 (6 bases). The CDR3 length is 19 residues. V lost 4 bases and J 5 bases, leaving 30 bases between the germline ends. Germline lookup yields CDR1 SGHDT and CDR2 YYEEEE. The CDR3 loop reads CASSTTDGQNPTKLTEAFF. DNA of the CDR3: TGTGCCAGCAGCACAACCGATGGACAGAATCCCACGAAGCTTACTGAAGCTTTCTTT.

This chain connects TRBV12-3 or TRBV12-4 to TRBJ2-7; 10 bases map to TRBD2. This CDR3 is built from 13 residues. V shed 4 bases and J 4 bases; nucleotides not matched to a gene: 1. The DNA of the CDR3 is TGTGCCAGCAGTTCTAGCGGGAGATACGAGCAGTACGTC. Protein product: CASSSSGRYEQYV.

This rearrangement joins TRBV16 to TRBJ2-7; either TRBD1 or TRBD2 may supply D (5 bases each). Germline V gene lookup returns CDR1 KGHSY and CDR2 FQNENV. V was trimmed by 0 bases and J by 2 bases, leaving 8 bases between them. This CDR3 spans 14 amino acids. The CDR3 sequence: CASSQSTGPYEQYV. For the CDR3, the DNA is TGTGCCAGCAGCCAATCGACGGGACCCTACGAGCAGTACGTC.

The gene calls are TRBV6-1 and TRBJ2-7; 7 bases map to TRBD1. Losses at the gene ends were 2 bases for V and 2 bases for J; bases not matched to a gene: 12. This CDR3 region has 17 residues. Germline CDR1 and CDR2: MNHNS and SASEGT. The CDR3 sequence is CASSELPTGASAYEQYV. The CDR3 DNA follows: TGTGCCAGCAGTGAACTTCCCACAGGGGCTTCTGCCTACGAGCAGTACGTC.

This chain connects TRBV4-1 to TRBJ1-3, with TRBD1 identical over 7 bases. The germline gives CDR1 MGHRA, CDR2 YSYEKL. The CDR3 totals 16 residues. Trimming cost V 0 bases and J 5 bases; bases outside gene matches: 7. The CDR3 protein is CASSQDPDRDRNTIYF. The CDR3 region has the DNA TGCGCCAGCAGCCAAGACCCCGACAGGGATAGAAACACCATATATTTT.

The chain recombines TRBV6-1 with TRBJ2-1; possible D gene TRBD2, 5 bases. Germline V gene data show CDR1 as MNHNS and CDR2 as SASEGT. The CDR3 has 14 residues. V was cut by 4 bases and J by 6 bases, with 13 bases left in between. CDR3 sequence (DNA): TGTGCCAGCAGTGCGGACGAGGGCCGCAATGAGCAGTTCTTC. Protein: CASSADEGRNEQFF.

The chain links TRBV28 to TRBJ2-7, with a possible D match to TRBD1 (6 bases). The CDR3 is made up of 14 amino acids. From germline, CDR1 is MDHEN and CDR2 SYDVKM. V lost 2 bases and J 6 bases, leaving 14 bases between the germline ends. The CDR3, as DNA: TGTGCCAGCAGTTTAGAGGGACAAAAGGGCGAGCAGTACTTC. Translated, it gives CASSLEGQKGEQYF.

This chain connects TRBV11-2 to TRBJ1-6, with unresolved D. Trimming took off 5 bases at V and 7 bases at J, with 15 bases between the two ends. The CDR3 sequence is 15 residues long. CDR1 is SGHAT, CDR2 FQNNGV, per germline. The CDR3 DNA follows: TGTGCCAGCAGCGCCCTCCGCGGAATGAATTCACCCCTCCACTTT. It encodes CASSALRGMNSPLHF.

The CDR3 spells CASSHTRGAQPQHF. As DNA, the CDR3 is TGTGCCAGCAGCCACACAAGGGGGGCTCAGCCCCAGCATTTT. The chain joins TRBV12-3 or TRBV12-4 to TRBJ1-5; possible D gene TRBD1, 6 bases. The V end lost 6 bases, the J end lost 6 bases, and 15 bases lay between the germline ends. There are 14 residues in the CDR3.

The J gene is TRBJ1-5, the V gene TRBV24-1; D uncertain. CDR1 and CDR2 from the germline V gene are KGHDR and SFDVKD. This CDR3 contains 14 residues. Trimming pared 4 bases from V and 4 bases from J, leaving 10 bases between. CDR3 region: CATSDSGRNQPQHF. CDR3 DNA sequence: TGTGCCACCAGTGACTCCGGACGGAATCAGCCCCAGCATTTT.